The 27 T cell receptor beta chains given below trace back to one sample, sequenced in a study of regulatory T cells in long-lasting Graves disease. Time point: newly diagnosed GD, antithyroid drugs for less than 3 months. The TCR library used RNA extracted from PBMCs. To make TCR beta libraries, researchers used iRepertoire HTBI primers and Arm-PCR of CDR3 regions. TCRdb passed the multiplex PCR reads through MiXCR, listing each CDR3 protein once. The sample has about 560,000 distinct CDR3 sequences, about 16% seen once. The sample was also linked to a second study, of T cells in Graves' hyperthyroidism and ophthalmopathy.

The material sequenced was peripheral blood mononuclear cells (PBMCs), taken at new diagnosis, from a patient treated with antithyroid drugs. Receptor source: a man between 18 and 29 years old with Graves disease.

This clonotype has just a few counts. The chain joins TRBV10-3 to TRBJ2-3; tentative D call: TRBD1 (6 bases). This CDR3 comprises 14 residues. Trimming removed 9 bases from V and 1 base from J, with 14 bases in between. Looked up from germline, CDR1 is ENHRY and CDR2 is SYGVKD. CDR3 DNA sequence: TGTGCCATTGTCCGGGACATGGGCACAGATACGCAGTATTTT. Protein product: CAIVRDMGTDTQYF.

With regard to this clonotype: Germline and junction disagree at one end, which may indicate a read error. This chain joins TRBV3-1 and TRBJ2-1; D is uncertain. Germline lookup yields CDR1 LGHDT and CDR2 YNNKEL (reference sequence). This CDR3 has 13 amino acids. CDR3 DNA: TGTGCCCGCAGCCAAGACGTCTACAATGAGCAGTTCTTC. This sequence encodes CARSQDVYNEQFF.

The table lists this clonotype with a few counts. The rearrangement uses TRBV25-1 and TRBJ1-4; D ambiguous. Germline V CDR1 and CDR2: MGHDK, SYGVNS. Trimming shortened V by 7 bases and J by 7 bases, and 16 bases separated the two germline ends. This CDR3 contains 14 residues. This CDR3 is CASKFGGPAEKLFF. CDR3 coding DNA: TGTGCCAGCAAATTTGGCGGCCCTGCTGAAAAACTGTTTTTT.

As for this clonotype: Relative to the germline gene, one junction end is altered; a read error may explain this. The chain links TRBV20-1 to TRBJ1-5; D gene ambiguous. Germline V CDR1 and CDR2: DFQATT, SNEGSKA (reference sequence). CDR3 size: 12 residues. CDR3 sequence reads: CSAGEGNQPQHF. The CDR3 region has the DNA TGCAGTGCTGGAGAAGGCAATCAGCCCCAGCATTTT.

This clonotype was counted ten times or more. The chain is built from TRBV7-9 and TRBJ2-7; D remains ambiguous. The CDR3 is 14 amino acids. The germline V gene encodes CDR1 SEHNR and CDR2 FQNEAQ (reference sequence). The V end was cut by 5 bases, the J end by 4 bases, with 15 bases between. As DNA, the CDR3 is TGTGCCAGCAGCGCTGAAGTTACTCGTTACGAGCAGTACTTC. Its protein is CASSAEVTRYEQYF.

Points on this clonotype: Likely a read error: the CDR3 ends without its conserved phenylalanine or tryptophan. This sequence joins TRBV11-3 and TRBJ2-1, with TRBD2 identical over 10 bases. Germline assignment: CDR1 SGHNT and CDR2 YENEEA. V was clipped by 1 base and J by 7 bases; unmatched bases: 10. The CDR3 is made up of 17 amino acids. CDR3 protein: CASSLVVLAGAINEQFL. CDR3 DNA sequence: TGTGCCAGCAGCTTAGTGGTCCTAGCGGGAGCGATTAATGAGCAGTTCCTC.

Many counts were recorded for this clonotype. This chain joins TRBV29-1 and TRBJ2-1; TRBD2 aligns across 9 bases. This CDR3 contains 14 residues. Germline CDR1 and CDR2: SQVTM and ANQGSEA. The J segment lost 3 bases and the V segment lost 7 bases, leaving 7 bases of the junction unmatched. The CDR3 coding sequence is TGCAGCGCCCTTCCTAGCGGGAACTACAATGAGCAGTTCTTC. It encodes CSALPSGNYNEQFF.

This clonotype was picked up a small number of times. V is TRBV7-2 and J is TRBJ2-7; a possible D gene is TRBD1 (6 bases). The V end was cut by 2 bases, the J end by 5 bases, with 13 bases between. There are 14 residues in the CDR3. Germline-derived CDR1 and CDR2 are SGHTA and FQGNSA. The CDR3 spells CASSLSPQGNEQYF. DNA of the CDR3: TGTGCCAGCAGCTTATCACCCCAGGGGAACGAGCAGTACTTC.

The chain combines TRBV7-2 with TRBJ2-7; 8 bases line up with TRBD1. Germline CDR1 is SGHTA and CDR2 is FQGNSA. With V trimmed by 3 bases and J by 2 bases, 9 bases remained unmatched. This CDR3 region has 16 residues. CDR3 nucleotide sequence: TGTGCCAGCAGCTTTCCCCGCGGACAGGGACCCTACGAGCAGTACTTC. Its protein is CASSFPRGQGPYEQYF.

The J gene is TRBJ2-1, the V gene TRBV2, with unresolved D. The V gene lost 4 bases and the J gene lost 4 bases, with 8 bases spanning the gap. Germline CDR1 and CDR2: SNHLY and FYNNEI. The CDR3 length is 13 residues. The CDR3: CASSGAAYNEQFF. The CDR3 nucleotides are TGTGCCAGCAGTGGGGCAGCATACAATGAGCAGTTCTTC.

This clonotype was observed many times. The chain combines TRBV20-1 with TRBJ2-3; either TRBD1 or TRBD2 may supply D (5 bases each). Germline V gene lookup returns CDR1 DFQATT and CDR2 SNEGSKA (reference sequence). CDR3 length equals 15 residues. Trimming cost V 1 base and J 1 base, with 12 bases left between them. The CDR3 nucleotides read TGCAGTGCTAGAGTTTGGGGGTTAGGCACAGATACGCAGTATTTT. Its translation is CSARVWGLGTDTQYF.

This clonotype has at least ten counts. The chain couples TRBV13 to TRBJ2-1; D not resolved. The CDR3 is 14 residues long. Trimming took 1 base from V and 7 from J, leaving 11 bases between them. Germline lookup yields CDR1 PRHDT and CDR2 FYEKMQ (reference sequence). CDR3 DNA sequence: TGTGCCAGCAGCTTAGTGGCAGGTCGGAATGAGCAGTTCTTC. Its protein is CASSLVAGRNEQFF.

This chain links TRBV20-1 with TRBJ2-5; D remains ambiguous. With 0 bases removed from V and 9 bases from J, the gap between germline ends came to 14 bases. The CDR3 is 13 amino acids. Per germline, CDR1 DFQATT and CDR2 SNEGSKA (reference sequence). The DNA for the CDR3 is TGCAGTGCTAGAGAAAAAATCCAGGCTCCCCAGTACTTC. It encodes CSAREKIQAPQYF.

This clonotype was detected many times. This chain uses TRBV7-9 with TRBJ2-1; 11 positions agree with TRBD2. The V segment lost 8 bases and the J segment 7 bases; nucleotides outside the gene matches: 10. The V gene's germline CDR1 is SEHNR and CDR2 FQNEAQ (reference sequence). The CDR3 is made up of 15 amino acids. The CDR3 sequence is CASQPLAGVYNEQFF. CDR3 in DNA: TGTGCCAGCCAACCACTAGCGGGAGTTTATAATGAGCAGTTCTTC.

This clonotype appeared a few times. CDR3 sequence reads: CASSTSPNTEAFF. The CDR3 DNA sequence: TGTGCCAGCAGTACCAGTCCTAACACTGAAGCTTTCTTT. This chain uses TRBV7-9 with TRBJ1-1; D ambiguous. Per germline, CDR1 SEHNR and CDR2 FQNEAQ (reference sequence). This CDR3 has 13 amino acids. V dropped 6 bases and J dropped 2 bases, with 10 bases sitting between them.

The chain joins TRBV5-1 to TRBJ1-2; D is perhaps TRBD1 (6 bases). CDR3 size: 16 residues. Germline V gene sequence: CDR1 SGHRS, CDR2 YFSETQ. Trimming left V 1 base short and J 0 bases short, with 13 bases between. The CDR3 DNA sequence: TGCGCCAGCAGCTTGCGGGGGGCCGGAGCTAACTATGGCTACACCTTC. Translation gives CASSLRGAGANYGYTF.

This clonotype appeared a few times. V gene TRBV20-1 combines with J gene TRBJ2-5, with 7 bases matching TRBD2. This CDR3 has 13 residues. J gave up 6 bases and V 4 bases, and 8 bases lay outside the gene matches. Per germline, CDR1 DFQATT and CDR2 SNEGSKA (reference sequence). CDR3 loop: CSANRDYEQTQYF. The DNA for the CDR3 is TGCAGTGCTAACCGGGACTACGAGCAGACCCAGTACTTC.

The V call is TRBV24-1, the J call TRBJ1-6; maybe TRBD1 (6 bases). V gave up 9 bases and J gave up 10 bases, with 18 bases separating them. Germline CDR1 KGHDR, CDR2 SFDVKD. The CDR3 runs 14 residues. CDR3 sequence reads: CATERGGSNSPLHF. Here the CDR3 DNA reads TGTGCCACCGAGAGAGGGGGGAGTAACTCACCCCTCCACTTT.

This clonotype was found a few times. J is TRBJ1-1 and V is TRBV6-1; TRBD1 matches at 8 bases. The CDR3 extends over 16 amino acids. Germline CDR1 and CDR2: MNHNS and SASEGT. The V segment lost 2 bases and the J segment 4 bases; nucleotides outside the gene matches: 9. CDR3 in amino acids: CASSEQGAEWGTEAFF. For the CDR3, the DNA is TGTGCCAGCAGTGAACAGGGGGCCGAGTGGGGCACTGAAGCTTTCTTT.

A word on this clonotype: A read error likely explains this, since a far larger clone differs by one base. This chain connects TRBV12-3 or TRBV12-4 to TRBJ2-1; D gene ambiguous. The CDR3 is made up of 11 amino acids. The V end lost 6 bases, the J end lost 6 bases, and 6 bases lay between the germline ends. The CDR3 sequence is CASSDCNEQFF. The CDR3 DNA reads TGTGCCAGCAGCGACTGCAATGAGCAGTTCTTC.

The rearrangement joins TRBV20-1 to TRBJ1-2; weak D call: TRBD1 (5 bases). CDR1 is DFQATT, CDR2 SNEGSKA, per germline (reference sequence). V was shortened by 3 bases and J by 2 bases, with 13 bases between the two germline ends. The CDR3 totals 14 residues. The CDR3 sequence: CSAREEGKNYGYTF. The CDR3 DNA follows: TGCAGTGCTAGGGAGGAGGGGAAGAACTATGGCTACACCTTC.

In this sample, this clonotype turned up many times. The gene calls are TRBV27 and TRBJ2-7, with 11 bases matching TRBD1. The V gene end was trimmed by 3 bases and the J gene end by 7 bases; junction bases not matched to a gene: 8. This CDR3 comprises 15 residues. Per germline, CDR1 MNHEY and CDR2 SMNVEV (reference sequence). The DNA of the CDR3 is TGTGCCAGCAGTTTGTCCGGGACAGGGGGTTTGGAGCAGTACTTC. Translation: CASSLSGTGGLEQYF.

The CDR3 loop is CSASGAAVAGELFF. The DNA for the CDR3 is TGCAGTGCTAGCGGCGCGGCGGTCGCCGGGGAGCTGTTTTTT. The chain uses TRBV20-1 and TRBJ2-2; D is uncertain. The CDR3 sequence is 14 residues long. CDR1 is DFQATT, CDR2 SNEGSKA, per germline (reference sequence). Trimming took 3 bases from V and 6 from J, leaving 14 bases between them.

The V gene is TRBV9, the J gene TRBJ2-1, with 7 nucleotides matching TRBD2. With 3 bases clipped from V and 2 bases from J, the junction kept 5 bases outside the gene matches. Germline CDR1 is SGDLS and CDR2 is YYNGEE. The CDR3 spans 15 residues. This chain's CDR3 is CASSEREGPYNEQFF. DNA of the CDR3: TGTGCCAGCAGCGAAAGGGAGGGGCCCTACAATGAGCAGTTCTTC.

This clonotype was seen a few times. The V gene is TRBV5-1, the J gene TRBJ1-6; the D is unclear. With 0 bases removed from V and 7 bases from J, the gap between germline ends came to 8 bases. The germline V gene has CDR1 SGHRS and CDR2 YFSETQ. The CDR3 runs 14 residues. The CDR3 DNA sequence: TGCGCCAGCAGCTTGGCCGGGATGAATTCACCCCTCCACTTT. It encodes CASSLAGMNSPLHF.

This chain links TRBV6-2 or TRBV6-3 with TRBJ1-5; D is unresolved. Per germline, CDR1 MNHEY and CDR2 SVGEGT. The CDR3 consists of 15 residues. V was cut by 7 bases and J by 0 bases, with 13 bases left in between. The CDR3 DNA reads TGTGCCAGCAAAACACGCTACCCTAGCAATCAGCCCCAGCATTTT. Protein sequence: CASKTRYPSNQPQHF.

The sample holds many counts of this clonotype. At one end, the junction sequence differs from germline, possibly due to a read error. The chain links TRBV11-2 to TRBJ2-3; 8 bases map to TRBD2. Germline V CDR1 and CDR2: SGHAT, FQNNGV. The CDR3 has 15 amino acids. The CDR3 DNA reads as TGTGCCAGCAGTTTAGGCGGGAGGAGCACAGATACGCAGTATTTT. It encodes CASSLGGRSTDTQYF. Full variable domain (rest looked up from reference TRBV11-2 and TRBJ2-3): EAGVAQSPRYKIIEKRQSVAFWCNPISGHATLYWYQQILGQGPKLLIQFQNNGVVDDSQLPKDRFSAERLKGVDSTLKIQPAKLEDSAVYLCASSLGGRSTDTQYFGPGTRLTVL.